The 2 T cell receptor beta chains below all came from one sample that was sequenced in a study of identical twins. TCRdb itself ran the 5' RACE reads through MiXCR, one entry per CDR3 protein. The sample lists around 450,000 distinct CDR3 sequences, about 14% occurring once. A further study also used this sample, focusing on yellow fever vaccine responses in identical twins.

The material sequenced was CD4+ T cells sorted from blood. The receptors come from a woman aged 18-29 years in good health.

The chain joins TRBV4-1 to TRBJ2-7, with 13 bases matching TRBD2. V lost 3 bases to trimming and J lost 4 bases; unmatched junction nucleotides: 9. Germline V gives CDR1 MGHRA, CDR2 YSYEKL. There are 17 residues in the CDR3. The CDR3 protein is CASSQGGGLAGVYEQYF. The CDR3 coding sequence is TGCGCCAGCAGCCAGGGAGGAGGACTAGCGGGAGTGTACGAGCAGTACTTC.

The chain has TRBV5-6 and TRBJ2-3, with D perhaps assigned TRBD1 or TRBD2 (5 bases each). This CDR3 comprises 18 residues. With 5 bases removed from V and 1 base from J, the gap between germline ends came to 23 bases. Germline V lookup: CDR1 SGHDT, CDR2 YYEEEE. CDR3 region: CASSMSRGTLPGTDTQYF. CDR3 nucleotides: TGTGCCAGCAGTATGAGTCGGGGCACCCTCCCCGGCACAGATACGCAGTATTTT.